This entry is about one TCR beta chain. This entry comes from a study of cytomegalovirus exposure and HLA in healthy donors. The CDR3 is made up of 14 amino acids. CDR1 is MNHNS and CDR2 is SASEGT in the germline V gene. V gave up 4 bases and J gave up 8 bases; unmatched junction bases: 8. The PCR had 60 Vbeta and 13 Jbeta primers. Assay used: immunoSEQ multiplex PCR; TCRdb lists only in-frame clones, some missing. The top ten hold 4% to 5.5% of the sample, which has over 100,000 clones, about 62% seen once. Source material: PBMCs. This sequence was found in a human donor in good health. The chain has TRBV6-1 and TRBJ1-2, with 9 bases that match TRBD1. Written as DNA, the CDR3 is TGTGCCAGCAGTGCGCTGACAGGGGGAGGAGGCTACACCTTC. It translates to CASSALTGGGGYTF.